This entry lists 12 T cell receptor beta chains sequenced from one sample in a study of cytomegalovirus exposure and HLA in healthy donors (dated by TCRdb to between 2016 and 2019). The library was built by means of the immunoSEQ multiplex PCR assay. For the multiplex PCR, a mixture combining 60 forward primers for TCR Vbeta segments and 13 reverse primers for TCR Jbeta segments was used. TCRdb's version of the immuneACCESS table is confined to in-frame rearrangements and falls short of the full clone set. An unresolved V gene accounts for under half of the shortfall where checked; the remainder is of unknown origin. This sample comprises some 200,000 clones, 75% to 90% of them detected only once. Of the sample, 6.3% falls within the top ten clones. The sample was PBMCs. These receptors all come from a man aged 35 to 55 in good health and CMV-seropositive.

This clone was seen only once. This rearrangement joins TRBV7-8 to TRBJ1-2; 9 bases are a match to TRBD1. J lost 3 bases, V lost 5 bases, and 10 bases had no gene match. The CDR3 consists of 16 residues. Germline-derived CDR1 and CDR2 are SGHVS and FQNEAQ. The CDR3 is CASSPDGQGSDYGYTF. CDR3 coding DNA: TGTGCCAGCAGCCCGGACGGACAGGGGTCGGACTATGGCTACACCTTC.

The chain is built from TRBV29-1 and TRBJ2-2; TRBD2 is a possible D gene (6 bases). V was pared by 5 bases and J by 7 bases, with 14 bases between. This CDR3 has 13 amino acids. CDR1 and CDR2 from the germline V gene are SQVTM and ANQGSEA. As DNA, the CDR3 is TGCAGCGTTCTTAGCGGCTACGGCGGGGAGCTGTTTTTT. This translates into CSVLSGYGGELFF.

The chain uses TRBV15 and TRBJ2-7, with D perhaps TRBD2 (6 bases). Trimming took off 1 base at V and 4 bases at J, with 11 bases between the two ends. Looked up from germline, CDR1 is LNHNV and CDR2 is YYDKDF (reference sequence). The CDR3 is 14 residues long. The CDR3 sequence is CATSRAGVGYEQYF. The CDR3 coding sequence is TGTGCCACCAGCAGAGCGGGGGTCGGATACGAGCAGTACTTC.

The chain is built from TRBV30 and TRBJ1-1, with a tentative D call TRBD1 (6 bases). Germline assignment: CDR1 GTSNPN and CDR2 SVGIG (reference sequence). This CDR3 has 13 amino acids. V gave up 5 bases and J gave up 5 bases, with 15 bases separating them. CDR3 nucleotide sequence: TGTGCCTGGGGTCCCACAGGGCTAACTGAAGCTTTCTTT. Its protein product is CAWGPTGLTEAFF.

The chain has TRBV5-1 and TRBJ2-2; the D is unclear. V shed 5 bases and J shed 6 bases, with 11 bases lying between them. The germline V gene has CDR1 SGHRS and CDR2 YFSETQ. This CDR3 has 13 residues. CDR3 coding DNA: TGCGCCAGCAGTTCCCTGGCCGCCGGGGAGCTGTTTTTT. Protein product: CASSSLAAGELFF.

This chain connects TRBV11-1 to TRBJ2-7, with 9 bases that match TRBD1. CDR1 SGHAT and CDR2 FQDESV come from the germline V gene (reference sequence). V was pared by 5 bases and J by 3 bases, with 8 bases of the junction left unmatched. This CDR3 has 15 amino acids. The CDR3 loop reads CASSLVGQGNYEQYF. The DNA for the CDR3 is TGTGCCAGCAGCCTAGTGGGACAGGGTAACTACGAGCAGTACTTC. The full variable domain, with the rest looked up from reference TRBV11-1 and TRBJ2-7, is EAEVAQSPRYKITEKSQAVAFWCDPISGHATLYWYRQILGQGPELLVQFQDESVVDDSQLPKDRFSAERLKGVDSTLKIQPAELGDSAMYLCASSLVGQGNYEQYFGPGTRLTVT.

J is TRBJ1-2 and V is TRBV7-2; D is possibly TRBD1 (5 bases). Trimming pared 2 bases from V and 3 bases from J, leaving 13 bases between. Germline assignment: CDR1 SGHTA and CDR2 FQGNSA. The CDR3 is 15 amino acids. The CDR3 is CASSLKAGGDYGYTF. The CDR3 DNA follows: TGTGCCAGCAGCTTAAAGGCGGGAGGGGACTATGGCTACACCTTC.

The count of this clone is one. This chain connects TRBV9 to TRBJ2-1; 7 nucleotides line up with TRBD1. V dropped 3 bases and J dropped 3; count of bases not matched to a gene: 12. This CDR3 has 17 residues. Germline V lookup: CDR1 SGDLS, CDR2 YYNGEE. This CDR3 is CASSAPPTGEHYNEQFF. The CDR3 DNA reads TGTGCCAGCAGCGCCCCCCCAACAGGGGAACACTACAATGAGCAGTTCTTC.

CDR3 coding DNA: TGTGCCAGCAGTTTATCCCAGAACACTGAAGCTTTCTTT. Translation: CASSLSQNTEAFF. V is TRBV28 and J is TRBJ1-1; no clear D gene. The CDR3 is 13 amino acids. Germline values: CDR1 MDHEN, CDR2 SYDVKM. With 1 base removed from V and 1 base from J, the gap between germline ends came to 4 bases.

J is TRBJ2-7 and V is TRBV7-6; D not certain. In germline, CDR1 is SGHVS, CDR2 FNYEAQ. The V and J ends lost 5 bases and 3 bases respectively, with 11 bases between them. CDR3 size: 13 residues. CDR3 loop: CASSLSTNYEQYF. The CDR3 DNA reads TGTGCCAGCAGCCTATCGACAAACTACGAGCAGTACTTC. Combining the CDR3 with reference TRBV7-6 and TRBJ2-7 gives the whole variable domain GAGVSQSPRYKVTKRGQDVALRCDPISGHVSLYWYRQALGQGPEFLTYFNYEAQQDKSGLPNDRFSAERPEGSISTLTIQRTEQRDSAMYRCASSLSTNYEQYFGPGTRLTVT.

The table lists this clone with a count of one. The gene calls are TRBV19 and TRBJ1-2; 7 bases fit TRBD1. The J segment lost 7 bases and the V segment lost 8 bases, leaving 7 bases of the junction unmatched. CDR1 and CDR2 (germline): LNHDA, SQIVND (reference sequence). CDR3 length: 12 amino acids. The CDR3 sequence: CASSSGTVGYTF. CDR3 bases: TGTGCCAGTTCTTCCGGGACAGTTGGCTACACCTTC.

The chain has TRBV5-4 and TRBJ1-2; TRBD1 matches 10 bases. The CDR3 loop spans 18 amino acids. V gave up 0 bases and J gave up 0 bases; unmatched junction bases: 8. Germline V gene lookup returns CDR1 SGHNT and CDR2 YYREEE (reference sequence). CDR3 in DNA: TGTGCCAGCAGCTTGGCGGTTGGGACAGGGGTCGCTAACTATGGCTACACCTTC. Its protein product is CASSLAVGTGVANYGYTF.